The text below deals with one T cell receptor beta chain. What it binds is not known. CDR3 size: 18 residues. Germline V gene data show CDR1 as MNHNS and CDR2 as SASEGT. The sample belongs to a study of CXCR3-negative and CXCR3-positive naive CD8 T cells. Study results and caveats: Hydrophobicity was higher for TRB CDR3s found in CXCR3-positive naive cells than in CXCR3-negative naive cells.

5' RACE that incorporated UMI labels was used to prepare the TRB cDNA libraries. TCRdb re-analyzed the 5' RACE reads; it lists each CDR3 protein once, without DNA. The sample shows more than 70,000 distinct CDR3 sequences, and about 0.62% sits with its ten largest clones. The source of this sequence is a human donor in good health. Some clones in this sample may be carry-over from other donors' samples. The material sequenced was naive CXCR3+ CD8+ T cells from blood. Stated subset: CD45RO-CCR7+CD27+CD95- naive CD8+ T cells expressing CXCR3 (TNR3+). The chain uses TRBV6-1 and TRBJ1-3. CDR3 region: CASSENPWEGKMRNTIYF.